What follows are 24 T cell receptor beta chains derived from one specimen sequenced in a study of vaccination effects on CD4 cells after COVID-19. Within the ViraFEST assay, antigen-specific CD4+ T cells underwent expansion with viral peptide pools prior to sequencing. Following culture for around 10 days, CD4+ T cells were isolated. Participants each got two BNT162b2 or mRNA-1273 vaccine doses. Their antigens are not known. Some clones are missing from TCRdb's copy, which holds only in-frame ones; the method was immunoSEQ multiplex PCR. The data contain tens of thousands of clones, about 86% of them singletons. Source: CD4+ T cells from PBMCs cultured with HCoV-229E spike peptides, taken after COVID-19 vaccination. The origin of the receptors is a human donor who received a COVID-19 vaccine.

The J gene is TRBJ2-3, the V gene TRBV19, with D perhaps matching TRBD1 or TRBD2 (5 bases each). CDR3 length: 14 residues. Trimming pared 5 bases from V and 4 bases from J, leaving 13 bases between. Germline V lookup: CDR1 LNHDA, CDR2 SQIVND (reference sequence). In nucleotides, the CDR3 is TGTGCCAGTAGTCTCCCGGGGCGTCCAGATACGCAGTATTTT. Its translation: CASSLPGRPDTQYF.

V usage is TRBV7-2 and J usage is TRBJ2-2, with TRBD2 matching 7 bases. The CDR3 has 13 residues. V shed 7 bases, J shed 7 bases, and the junction held 6 bases outside the gene matches. Germline loops: CDR1 SGHTA, CDR2 FQGNSA. CDR3 residues: CASTSGRGGELFF. The DNA for the CDR3 is TGTGCCAGCACTAGCGGAAGGGGCGGGGAGCTGTTTTTT.

This clone has just a few counts. The genes are TRBV5-1 and TRBJ2-1; D is unresolved. V lost 3 bases, J lost 0 bases, and 10 bases lay in between. The CDR3 has 15 residues. Germline CDR1 and CDR2: SGHRS and YFSETQ. The CDR3 nucleotides read TGCGCCAGCAGCTCACAGCGAAGCTCCTACAATGAGCAGTTCTTC. Protein: CASSSQRSSYNEQFF.

The genes are TRBV6-5 and TRBJ1-1, with a tentative D call TRBD1 (6 bases). V lost 0 bases and J lost 4, with 12 bases in between. CDR3 length: 15 amino acids. CDR1 MNHEY and CDR2 SVGAGI come from the germline V gene. Here the CDR3 DNA reads TGTGCCAGCAGTTACTCGAGGGGGAGTGGCACTGAAGCTTTCTTT. It translates to CASSYSRGSGTEAFF.

This clone was seen only a few times. The rearrangement joins TRBV27 to TRBJ1-2; tentative D call: TRBD1 (6 bases). Germline V gene data show CDR1 as MNHEY and CDR2 as SMNVEV (reference sequence). Between the trimmed V and J ends, which lost 6 bases and 4 bases, there was a span of 15 bases. The CDR3 runs to 14 residues. CDR3 amino acids: CASSKDSDGYGYTF. CDR3 nucleotides: TGTGCCAGCAGCAAGGACAGTGATGGCTATGGCTACACCTTC.

In nucleotides, the CDR3 is TGTGCCAGCTCACTCAATGGGGACACTGAAGCTTTCTTT. This encodes CASSLNGDTEAFF. The V call is TRBV18, the J call TRBJ1-1, with unresolved D. The CDR3 covers 13 residues. Trimming left V 4 bases short and J 3 bases short, with 9 bases between. Per the germline V gene, CDR1 is KGHSH and CDR2 is LQKENI.

The V and J genes are TRBV12-3 or TRBV12-4 and TRBJ2-5, with D perhaps matching TRBD1 (5 bases). This CDR3 has 13 residues. V lost 4 bases, J lost 3 bases, and 9 bases lay in between. Here the CDR3 reads CASSYRTKETQYF. CDR3 coding DNA: TGTGCCAGCAGTTATAGGACAAAAGAGACCCAGTACTTC.

This clone was picked up one time. The chain employs TRBV5-3 and TRBJ1-2, with 7 bases that match TRBD1. TRBV5-3 is given ORF status, its function remaining uncertain. J gave up 2 bases and V 4 bases, and 8 bases lay outside the gene matches. The CDR3 has 15 amino acids. The CDR3 region has the DNA TGTGCCAGAAGCCTTAGGGACAGCAGGAACTATGGCTACACCTTC. Translating gives CARSLRDSRNYGYTF.

This chain uses TRBV6-4 with TRBJ1-5; tentatively, D is TRBD1 (5 bases). The ends were cut back, 3 bases at V and 4 bases at J, with 7 bases in the middle. The CDR3 sequence is 13 residues long. Germline CDR1 and CDR2: MRHNA and SNTAGT. The CDR3 nucleotides are TGTGCCAGCAGTGAGACAGCAAATCAGCCCCAGCATTTT. It yields the protein CASSETANQPQHF.

The chain is built from TRBV20-1 and TRBJ2-7; D is tentatively TRBD1 or TRBD2 (5 bases each). The V and J ends lost 3 bases and 4 bases respectively, with 7 bases between them. This CDR3 is 11 amino acids long. Looked up from germline, CDR1 is DFQATT and CDR2 is SNEGSKA (reference sequence). In DNA, the CDR3 is TGCAGTGCTAGGGGACGGTACGAGCAGTACGTC. Translating gives CSARGRYEQYV.

The chain joins TRBV2 to TRBJ2-2; 9 nucleotides match TRBD1. The CDR3 consists of 15 residues. V dropped 4 bases and J dropped 1; count of bases not matched to a gene: 1. Germline CDR1 SNHLY, CDR2 FYNNEI. As DNA, the CDR3 is TGTGCCAGCAGTGTGGGACAGGGGAACACCGGGGAGCTGTTTTTT. It is translated as CASSVGQGNTGELFF. Variable domain in full (rest from reference TRBV2 and TRBJ2-2): EPEVTQTPSHQVTQMGQEVILRCVPISNHLYFYWYRQILGQKVEFLVSFYNNEISEKSEIFDDQFSVERPDGSNFTLKIRSTKLEDSAMYFCASSVGQGNTGELFFGEGSRLTVL.

The CDR3 here is CSVNRPRNNEQFF. The CDR3 region has the DNA TGCAGCGTTAATCGGCCCCGAAACAATGAGCAGTTCTTC. The J gene is TRBJ2-1, the V gene TRBV29-1; D is unclear. V lost 5 bases and J lost 5, with 13 bases in between. Germline values: CDR1 SQVTM, CDR2 ANQGSEA. This CDR3 is built from 13 residues.

The chain recombines TRBV5-1 with TRBJ2-2, with unresolved D. CDR1 is SGHRS, CDR2 YFSETQ, per germline. V lost 6 bases and J lost 2, with 14 bases in between. The CDR3 extends over 15 amino acids. The CDR3 nucleotides are TGCGCCAGCAACCCCGGGTCCTCTAACACCGGGGAGCTGTTTTTT. Protein sequence: CASNPGSSNTGELFF.

The chain carries TRBV5-1 and TRBJ1-4; 9 bases align to TRBD1. The V segment lost 3 bases and the J segment 2 bases; nucleotides outside the gene matches: 2. Germline V lookup: CDR1 SGHRS, CDR2 YFSETQ. This CDR3 comprises 15 residues. Here the CDR3 reads CASSWTGVTNEKLFF. DNA for the CDR3: TGCGCCAGCAGCTGGACAGGGGTTACTAATGAAAAACTGTTTTTT.

The genes are TRBV19 and TRBJ1-6; D is unclear. The germline V gene has CDR1 LNHDA and CDR2 SQIVND (reference sequence). This CDR3 is 16 amino acids long. Trimming pared 5 bases from V and 0 bases from J, leaving 11 bases between. Written as DNA, the CDR3 is TGTGCCAGTAGTCCCCGGATGAGCTCCTATAATTCACCCCTCCACTTT. Protein product: CASSPRMSSYNSPLHF.

This chain uses TRBV3-1 (or the pseudogene TRBV3-2) with TRBJ2-1; 8 bases align to TRBD1. The CDR3 runs 11 residues. V trimming: 5 bases; J trimming: 16 bases; junction bases outside the gene matches: 7. In germline, CDR1 is LGHDT, CDR2 YNNKEL (reference sequence). The CDR3 coding sequence is TGTGCCAGCAGCTGGACAGGGTTTCATTTCTTC. This gives the protein CASSWTGFHFF.

V and J are TRBV12-5 and TRBJ1-5; D is unresolved. CDR3 length equals 17 residues. V shed 4 bases and J shed 5 bases, with 21 bases lying between them. CDR1 and CDR2 (germline): LGHNT, FRNRAP. Here the CDR3 reads CASGSYPGASTDQPQHF. CDR3 DNA: TGTGCTAGTGGTTCCTACCCCGGCGCCTCGACGGATCAGCCCCAGCATTTT. Full variable domain (remainder filled in from reference TRBV12-5 and TRBJ1-5): DARVTQTPRHKVTEMGQEVTMRCQPILGHNTVFWYRQTMMQGLELLAYFRNRAPLDDSGMPKDRFSAEMPDATLATLKIQPSEPRDSAVYFCASGSYPGASTDQPQHFGDGTRLSIL.

The genes are TRBV12-3 or TRBV12-4 and TRBJ1-5, with no clear D. With 3 bases removed from V and 5 bases from J, the gap between germline ends came to 5 bases. The CDR3 has 12 amino acids. The chain's CDR3 is CASSFPDQPQHF. CDR3 DNA: TGTGCCAGCAGTTTCCCGGATCAGCCCCAGCATTTT.

The chain carries TRBV2 and TRBJ2-7, with D uncertain. The CDR3 length is 13 residues. The V gene's germline CDR1 is SNHLY and CDR2 FYNNEI. The V gene lost 7 bases and the J gene lost 4 bases, with 14 bases spanning the gap. This CDR3 is CASKTGEFYEQYV. The CDR3 coding sequence is TGTGCCAGCAAAACGGGCGAATTTTACGAGCAGTACGTC.

V usage is TRBV29-1 and J usage is TRBJ1-2; D uncertain. Germline CDR1 is SQVTM and CDR2 is ANQGSEA. The CDR3 runs 11 residues. Trimming removed 2 bases at V and 6 bases at J, with 7 bases between. The DNA of the CDR3 is TGCAGCGTTGAATCTGCGGATGGCTACACCTTC. Its translation is CSVESADGYTF.

The chain recombines TRBV2 with TRBJ2-2; D may be TRBD1 or TRBD2 (6 bases each). Trimming removed 8 bases at V and 0 bases at J, with 13 bases between. The CDR3 runs 15 residues. Germline CDR1 SNHLY, CDR2 FYNNEI. The CDR3 coding sequence is TGTGCCAGCGGGGGGACATCGTCGAACACCGGGGAGCTGTTTTTT. Translating gives CASGGTSSNTGELFF.

V gene TRBV2 combines with J gene TRBJ2-1; D unclear. Trimming cost V 6 bases and J 8 bases, with 8 bases left between them. This CDR3 comprises 11 residues. CDR1 and CDR2 from the germline V gene are SNHLY and FYNNEI. CDR3 sequence (DNA): TGTGCCAGCAGCTACTATGATGAGCAGTTCTTC. Protein: CASSYYDEQFF. Supplemented by reference TRBV2 and TRBJ2-1, the full variable domain reads EPEVTQTPSHQVTQMGQEVILRCVPISNHLYFYWYRQILGQKVEFLVSFYNNEISEKSEIFDDQFSVERPDGSNFTLKIRSTKLEDSAMYFCASSYYDEQFFGPGTRLTVL.

V gene TRBV6-5 combines with J gene TRBJ2-7; unclear D gene. CDR3 length equals 13 residues. V lost 5 bases, J lost 1 base, and 9 bases lay in between. CDR1 is MNHEY and CDR2 is SVGAGI in the germline V gene. The CDR3 here is CASSINWSYEQYV. DNA of the CDR3: TGTGCCAGCAGTATTAACTGGTCCTACGAGCAGTACGTC.

The CDR3 DNA follows: TGTGCCACTACACCGACTAGCGGGGGGGACAATGAGCAGTTCTTC. It encodes CATTPTSGGDNEQFF. The rearrangement uses TRBV6-5 and TRBJ2-1; 14 bases fit TRBD2. V trimming: 10 bases; J trimming: 5 bases; junction bases outside the gene matches: 7. This CDR3 has 15 residues. From germline, CDR1 is MNHEY and CDR2 SVGAGI.